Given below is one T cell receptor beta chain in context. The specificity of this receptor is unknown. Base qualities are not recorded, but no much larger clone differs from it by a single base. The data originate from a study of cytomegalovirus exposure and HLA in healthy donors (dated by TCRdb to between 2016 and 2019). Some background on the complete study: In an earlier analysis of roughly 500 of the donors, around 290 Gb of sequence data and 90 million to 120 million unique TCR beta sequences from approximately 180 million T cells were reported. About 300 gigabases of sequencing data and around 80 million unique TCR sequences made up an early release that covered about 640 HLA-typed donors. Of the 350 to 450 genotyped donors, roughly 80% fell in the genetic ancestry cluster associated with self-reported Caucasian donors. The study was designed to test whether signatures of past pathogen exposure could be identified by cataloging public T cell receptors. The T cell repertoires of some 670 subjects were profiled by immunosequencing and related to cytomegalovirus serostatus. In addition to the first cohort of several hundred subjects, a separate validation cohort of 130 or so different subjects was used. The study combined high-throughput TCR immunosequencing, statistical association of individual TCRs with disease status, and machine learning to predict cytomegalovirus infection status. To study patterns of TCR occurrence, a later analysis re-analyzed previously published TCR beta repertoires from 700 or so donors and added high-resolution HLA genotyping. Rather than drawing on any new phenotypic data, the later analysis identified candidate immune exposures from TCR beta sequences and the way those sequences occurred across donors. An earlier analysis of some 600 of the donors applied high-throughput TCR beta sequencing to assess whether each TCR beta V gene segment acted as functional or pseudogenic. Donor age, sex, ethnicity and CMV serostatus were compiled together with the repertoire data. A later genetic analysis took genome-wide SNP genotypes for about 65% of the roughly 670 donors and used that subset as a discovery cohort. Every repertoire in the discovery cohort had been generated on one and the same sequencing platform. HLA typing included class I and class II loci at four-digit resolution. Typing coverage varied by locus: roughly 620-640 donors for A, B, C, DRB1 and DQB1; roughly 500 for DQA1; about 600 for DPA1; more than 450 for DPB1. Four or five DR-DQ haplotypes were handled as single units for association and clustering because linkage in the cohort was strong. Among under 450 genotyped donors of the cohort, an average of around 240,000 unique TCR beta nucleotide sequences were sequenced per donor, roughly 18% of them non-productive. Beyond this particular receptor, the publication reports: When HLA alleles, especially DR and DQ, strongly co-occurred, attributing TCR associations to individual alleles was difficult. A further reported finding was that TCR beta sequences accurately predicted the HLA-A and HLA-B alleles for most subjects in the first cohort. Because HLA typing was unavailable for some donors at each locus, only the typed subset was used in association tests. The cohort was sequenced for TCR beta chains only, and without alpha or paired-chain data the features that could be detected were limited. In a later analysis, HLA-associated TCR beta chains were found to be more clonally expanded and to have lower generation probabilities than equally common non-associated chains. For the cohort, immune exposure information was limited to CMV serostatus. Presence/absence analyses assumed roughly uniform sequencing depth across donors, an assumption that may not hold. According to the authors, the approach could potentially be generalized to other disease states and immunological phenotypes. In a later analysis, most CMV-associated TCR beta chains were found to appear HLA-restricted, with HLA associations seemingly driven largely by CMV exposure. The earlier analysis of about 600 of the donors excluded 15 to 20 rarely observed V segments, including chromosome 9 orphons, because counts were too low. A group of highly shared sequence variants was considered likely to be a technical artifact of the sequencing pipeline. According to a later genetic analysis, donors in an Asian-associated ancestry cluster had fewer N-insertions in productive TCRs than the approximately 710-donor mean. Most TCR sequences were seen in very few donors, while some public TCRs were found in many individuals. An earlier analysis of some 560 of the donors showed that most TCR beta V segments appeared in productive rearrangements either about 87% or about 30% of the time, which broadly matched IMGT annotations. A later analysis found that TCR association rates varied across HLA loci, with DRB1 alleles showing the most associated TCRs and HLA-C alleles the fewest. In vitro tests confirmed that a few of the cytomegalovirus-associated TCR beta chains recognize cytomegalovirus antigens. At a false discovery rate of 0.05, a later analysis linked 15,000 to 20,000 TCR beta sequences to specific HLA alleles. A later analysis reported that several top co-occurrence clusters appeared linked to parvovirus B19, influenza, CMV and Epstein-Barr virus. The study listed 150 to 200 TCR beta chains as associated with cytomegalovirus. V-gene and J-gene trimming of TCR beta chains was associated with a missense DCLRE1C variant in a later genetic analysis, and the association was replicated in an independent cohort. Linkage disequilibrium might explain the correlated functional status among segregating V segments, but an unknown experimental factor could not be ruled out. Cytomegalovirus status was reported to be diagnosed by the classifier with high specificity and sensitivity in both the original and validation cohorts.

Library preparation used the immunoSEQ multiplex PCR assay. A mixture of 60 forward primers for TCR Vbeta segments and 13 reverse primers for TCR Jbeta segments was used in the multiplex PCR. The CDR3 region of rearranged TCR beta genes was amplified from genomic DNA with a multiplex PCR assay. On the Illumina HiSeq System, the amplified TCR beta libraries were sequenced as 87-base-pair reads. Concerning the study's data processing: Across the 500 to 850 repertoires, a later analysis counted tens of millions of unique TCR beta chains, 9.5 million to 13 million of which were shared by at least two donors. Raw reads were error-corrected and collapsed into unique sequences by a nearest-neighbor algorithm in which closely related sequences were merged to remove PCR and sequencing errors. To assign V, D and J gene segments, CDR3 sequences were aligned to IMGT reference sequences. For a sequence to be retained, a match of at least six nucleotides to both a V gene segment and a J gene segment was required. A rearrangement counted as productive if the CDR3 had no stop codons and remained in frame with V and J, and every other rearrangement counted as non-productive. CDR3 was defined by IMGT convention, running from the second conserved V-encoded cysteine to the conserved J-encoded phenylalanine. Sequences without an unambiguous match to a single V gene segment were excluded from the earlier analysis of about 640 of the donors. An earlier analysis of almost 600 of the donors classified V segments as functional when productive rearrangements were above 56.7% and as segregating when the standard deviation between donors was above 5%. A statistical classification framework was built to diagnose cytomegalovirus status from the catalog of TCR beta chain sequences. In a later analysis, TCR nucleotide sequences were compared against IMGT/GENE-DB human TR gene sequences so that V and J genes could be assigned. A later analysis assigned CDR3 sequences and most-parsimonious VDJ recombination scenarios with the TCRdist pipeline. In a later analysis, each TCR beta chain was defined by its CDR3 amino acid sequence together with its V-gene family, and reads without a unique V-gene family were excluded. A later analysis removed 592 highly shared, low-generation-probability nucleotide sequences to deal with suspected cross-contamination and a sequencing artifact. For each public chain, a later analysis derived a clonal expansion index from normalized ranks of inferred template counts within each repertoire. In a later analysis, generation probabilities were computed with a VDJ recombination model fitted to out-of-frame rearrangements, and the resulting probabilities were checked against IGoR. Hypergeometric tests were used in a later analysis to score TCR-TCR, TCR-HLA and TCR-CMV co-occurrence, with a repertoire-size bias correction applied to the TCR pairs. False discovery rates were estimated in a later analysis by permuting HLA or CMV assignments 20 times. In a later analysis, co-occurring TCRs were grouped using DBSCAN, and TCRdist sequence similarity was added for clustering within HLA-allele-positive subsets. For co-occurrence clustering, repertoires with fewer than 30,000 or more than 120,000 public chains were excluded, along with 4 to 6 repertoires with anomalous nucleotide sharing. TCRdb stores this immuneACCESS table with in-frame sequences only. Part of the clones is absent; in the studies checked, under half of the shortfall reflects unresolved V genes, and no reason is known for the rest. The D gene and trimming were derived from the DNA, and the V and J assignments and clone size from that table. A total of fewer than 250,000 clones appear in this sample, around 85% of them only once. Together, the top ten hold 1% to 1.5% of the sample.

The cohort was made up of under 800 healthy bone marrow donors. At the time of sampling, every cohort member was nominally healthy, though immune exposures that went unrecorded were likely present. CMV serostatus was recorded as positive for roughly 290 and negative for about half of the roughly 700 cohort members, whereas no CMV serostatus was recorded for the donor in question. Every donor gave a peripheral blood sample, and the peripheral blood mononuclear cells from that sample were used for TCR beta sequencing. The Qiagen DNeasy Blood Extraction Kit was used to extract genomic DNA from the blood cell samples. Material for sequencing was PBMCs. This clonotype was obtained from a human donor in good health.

The CDR3 region reads CASRGTSGSQETQYF. The DNA sequence is TGTGCCAGCAGGGGGACTAGCGGGAGCCAAGAGACCCAGTACTTC. This chain is built from TRBV2 and TRBJ2-5, with TRBD2 matching 14 junction bases. Compared with germline, V lacks 6 bases and J lacks 1 base; bases without a gene match: 1. The germline V gene provides CDR1 SNHLY and CDR2 FYNNEI. The CDR3 measures 15 amino acids from cysteine to phenylalanine. Left in the record is the CDR3 DNA by itself, 45 bases read in frame from the first base.